Listed here are 11 T cell receptor beta chains from one sample, sequenced in a study of response to subunit inactivated influenza vaccine. From the RT-PCR reads, TCRdb called clonotypes with MiXCR, one entry per CDR3 protein. The sample consists of under 850,000 distinct CDR3 sequences, roughly 20% of them appearing once. The specimen was PBMCs from blood, collected 5 days after vaccination. These receptors were obtained from a man aged 50 or older who received an inactivated influenza vaccine.

The CDR3 nucleotides read TGTGCCAGCAGCCAAGTAATCCCAGATACGCAGTATTTT. Amino acid sequence: CASSQVIPDTQYF. The V gene is TRBV14, the J gene TRBJ2-3; no clear D. Trimming took off 1 base at V and 4 bases at J, with 6 bases between the two ends. Germline CDR1 reads SGHDN; CDR2 reads FVKESK. The CDR3 totals 13 residues.

The chain has TRBV18 and TRBJ2-7, with TRBD1 matching 7 bases. The CDR3 loop spans 13 amino acids. The J segment lost 3 bases and the V segment lost 5 bases, leaving 4 bases of the junction unmatched. Germline V gene sequence: CDR1 KGHSH, CDR2 LQKENI. Here the CDR3 DNA reads TGTGCCAGCTCAGTAAACAGGGGCTACGAGCAGTACTTC. Translating it yields CASSVNRGYEQYF. The full variable domain, rest sourced from reference TRBV18 and TRBJ2-7, is NAGVMQNPRHLVRRRGQEARLRCSPMKGHSHVYWYRQLPEEGLKFMVYLQKENIIDESGMPKERFSAEFPKEGPSILRIQQVVRGDSAAYFCASSVNRGYEQYFGPGTRLTVT.

The chain links TRBV28 to TRBJ2-1, with a possible D match to TRBD2 (6 bases). Germline assignment: CDR1 MDHEN and CDR2 SYDVKM. This CDR3 is built from 16 residues. V lost 4 bases and J 6 bases, leaving 19 bases between the germline ends. CDR3 bases: TGTGCCAGCAGTTCCTCACTAGCTTTTGGCTTCAATGAGCAGTTCTTC. It encodes CASSSSLAFGFNEQFF.

V usage is TRBV4-3 and J usage is TRBJ1-1; no firm D call. V lost 1 base and J 6 bases, leaving 9 bases between the germline ends. The CDR3 is 13 residues long. In germline, CDR1 is LGHNA, CDR2 YSLEER. The CDR3 here is CASSQVPRAEAFF. The CDR3 DNA follows: TGCGCCAGCAGCCAAGTCCCGAGGGCTGAAGCTTTCTTT.

V and J are TRBV12-5 and TRBJ2-7; tentative D call: TRBD2 (5 bases). This CDR3 has 14 amino acids. CDR1 and CDR2 (germline): LGHNT, FRNRAP. The germline V and J ends were trimmed by 6 bases and 7 bases, with 19 bases remaining between them. The CDR3 coding sequence is TGTGCTAGTGGCTCCACGGGTCGTCCGGGGGAGCAGTACTTC. This encodes CASGSTGRPGEQYF. Full variable domain (missing parts from reference TRBV12-5 and TRBJ2-7): DARVTQTPRHKVTEMGQEVTMRCQPILGHNTVFWYRQTMMQGLELLAYFRNRAPLDDSGMPKDRFSAEMPDATLATLKIQPSEPRDSAVYFCASGSTGRPGEQYFGPGTRLTVT.

This clonotype was seen only a few times. This chain links TRBV20-1 with TRBJ2-5, with 7 bases identical to TRBD1. Germline CDR1 is DFQATT and CDR2 is SNEGSKA (reference sequence). This CDR3 is built from 16 residues. Trimming removed 0 bases from V and 5 bases from J; junction bases left unmatched: 12. This CDR3 is CSARDSGQALRETQYF. DNA of the CDR3: TGCAGTGCTAGAGATTCCGGACAGGCACTTAGGGAGACCCAGTACTTC.

V is TRBV24-1 and J is TRBJ2-1; 8 positions agree with TRBD2. J gave up 5 bases and V 10 bases, and 9 bases lay outside the gene matches. The CDR3 runs to 14 residues. CDR1 KGHDR and CDR2 SFDVKD come from the germline V gene. CDR3 in amino acids: CATRAGAQNNEQFF. CDR3 sequence (DNA): TGTGCCACGAGAGCGGGGGCCCAAAACAATGAGCAGTTCTTC.

The chain links TRBV27 to TRBJ1-5; 7 bases map to TRBD1. This CDR3 is built from 18 residues. Germline V gene sequence: CDR1 MNHEY, CDR2 SMNVEV (reference sequence). With V trimmed by 3 bases and J by 3 bases, 14 bases remained unmatched. The CDR3 here is CASSFSRDSSGFNQPQHF. The CDR3 DNA reads TGTGCCAGCAGTTTTTCCCGGGACAGTTCGGGCTTCAATCAGCCCCAGCATTTT.

The chain employs TRBV20-1 and TRBJ2-3, with TRBD2 as a possible D gene (6 bases). The CDR3 has 15 amino acids. Per the germline V gene, CDR1 is DFQATT and CDR2 is SNEGSKA (reference sequence). Trimming removed 1 base from V and 2 bases from J, with 13 bases in between. The CDR3: CSARGGLRVTDTQYF. CDR3 in DNA: TGCAGTGCTAGAGGGGGACTGAGAGTCACAGATACGCAGTATTTT.

This clonotype was counted only a few times. CDR3 sequence: CASSPVSFSYNEQFF. The CDR3, as DNA: TGTGCCAGCAGCCCTGTCTCGTTCTCCTACAATGAGCAGTTCTTC. The V and J genes are TRBV7-2 and TRBJ2-1, with D unclear. CDR1 is SGHTA and CDR2 is FQGNSA in the germline V gene. The CDR3 is 15 residues long. V was shortened by 5 bases and J by 0 bases, with 11 bases between the two germline ends.

To note about this clonotype: A much larger clone differs by one base, so this may be a read error. Given the absence of the conserved phenylalanine or tryptophan at the CDR3 end, a read error is likely. The chain is built from TRBV20-1 and TRBJ2-1; the match to TRBD2 covers 7 bases. Germline CDR1 is DFQATT and CDR2 is SNEGSKA (reference sequence). This CDR3 comprises 12 residues. This CDR3 is CSGGFGYNEQFL. CDR3 bases: TGCAGCGGGGGGTTTGGCTACAATGAGCAGTTCCTC.